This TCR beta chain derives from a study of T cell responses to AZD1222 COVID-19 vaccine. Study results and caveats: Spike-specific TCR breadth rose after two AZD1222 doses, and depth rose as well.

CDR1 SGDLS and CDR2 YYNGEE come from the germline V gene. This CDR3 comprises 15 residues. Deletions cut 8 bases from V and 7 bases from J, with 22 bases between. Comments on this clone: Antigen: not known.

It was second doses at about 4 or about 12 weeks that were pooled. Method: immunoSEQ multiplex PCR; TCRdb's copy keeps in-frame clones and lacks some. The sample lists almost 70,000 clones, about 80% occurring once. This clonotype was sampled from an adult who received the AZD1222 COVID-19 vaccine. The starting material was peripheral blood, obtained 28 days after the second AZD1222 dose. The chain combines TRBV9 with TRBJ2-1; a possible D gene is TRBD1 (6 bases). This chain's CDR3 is CASQGPDGAINEQFF. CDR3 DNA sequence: TGTGCCAGTCAGGGGCCGGACGGGGCGATAAATGAGCAGTTCTTC.